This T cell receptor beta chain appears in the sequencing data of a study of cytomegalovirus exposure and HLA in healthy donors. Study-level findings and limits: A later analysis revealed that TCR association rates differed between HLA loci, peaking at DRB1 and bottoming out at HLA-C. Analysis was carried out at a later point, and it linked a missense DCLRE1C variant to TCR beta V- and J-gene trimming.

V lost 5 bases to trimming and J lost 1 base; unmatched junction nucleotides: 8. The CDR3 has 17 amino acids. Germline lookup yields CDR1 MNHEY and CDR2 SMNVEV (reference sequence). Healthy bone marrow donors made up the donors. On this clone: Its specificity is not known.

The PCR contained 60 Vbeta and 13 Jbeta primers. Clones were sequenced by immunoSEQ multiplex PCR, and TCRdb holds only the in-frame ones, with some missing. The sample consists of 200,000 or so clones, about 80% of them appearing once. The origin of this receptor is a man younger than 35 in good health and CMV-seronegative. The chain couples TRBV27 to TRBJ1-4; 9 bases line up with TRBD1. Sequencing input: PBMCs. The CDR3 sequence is CASSRDRVKITNEKLFF. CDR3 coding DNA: TGTGCCAGCAGTCGGGACAGGGTTAAAATAACTAATGAAAAACTGTTTTTT.